Listed below are T cell receptor beta chains from one sample, sequenced in a study of cytomegalovirus exposure and HLA in healthy donors. Profiling relied on immunoSEQ multiplex PCR, and the TCRdb table lists in-frame clones only, not all of them. The top ten hold approximately 2.9% of the sample, which has more than 80,000 clones, 69% seen once. Material for sequencing was PBMCs. These receptors came from a man in his forties or fifties in good health and CMV-seronegative. CDR3s include the opening cysteine and the closing phenylalanine or tryptophan. D genes are given only for firm matches. Clone size is given for some rows only: seen once, a few or many times, or a class if the clone is expanded.

V	D	J	size	CDR3	DNA
TRBV18	NA	TRBJ2-1	NA	CASSSDSYNEQFF	TGTGCCAGCTCATCCGACAGTTACAATGAGCAGTTCTTC
TRBV27	NA	TRBJ1-5	NA	CASSFGPGGQPQHF	TGTGCCAGCAGTTTCGGCCCGGGAGGTCAGCCCCAGCATTTT
TRBV4-3	NA	TRBJ1-1	NA	CASSSRPGHKNTEAFF	TGCGCCAGCAGCTCGCGACCGGGACACAAGAACACTGAAGCTTTCTTT
TRBV2	NA	TRBJ2-3	NA	CASSEVATQYF	TGTGCCAGCAGTGAGGTAGCAACGCAGTATTTT
TRBV5-1	NA	TRBJ1-3	NA	CASSPQGTLSGNTIYF	TGCGCCAGCAGCCCACAGGGTACTCTCTCTGGAAACACCATATATTTT
TRBV29-1	NA	TRBJ2-6	few	CSVQGGPGANVLTF	TGCAGCGTTCAGGGTGGCCCTGGGGCCAACGTCCTGACTTTC
TRBV15	TRBD1	TRBJ1-1	NA	CATSRDRGQGTEAFF	TGTGCCACCAGCAGAGACAGGGGGCAGGGCACTGAAGCTTTCTTT
TRBV7-8	NA	TRBJ1-1	NA	CASTKARVSTEAFF	TGTGCCAGCACCAAAGCGAGGGTGAGCACTGAAGCTTTCTTT
TRBV5-1	TRBD2	TRBJ2-1	NA	CASSVRTSAGSYNEQFF	TGCGCCAGCAGCGTGAGGACTAGCGCCGGCTCCTACAATGAGCAGTTCTTC
TRBV9	NA	TRBJ2-7	NA	CASSVALAGSSYEQYF	TGTGCCAGCAGCGTAGCTTTGGCAGGATCCTCCTACGAGCAGTACTTC
TRBV4-3	NA	TRBJ1-1	NA	CASSQDLLRGQTSNTEAFF	TGCGCCAGCAGCCAAGATCTGCTCAGGGGACAAACTTCGAACACTGAAGCTTTCTTT
TRBV29-1	NA	TRBJ2-1	NA	CSVEDSWASYNEQFF	TGCAGCGTTGAAGATAGTTGGGCCTCCTACAATGAGCAGTTCTTC
TRBV5-1	TRBD2	TRBJ2-1	NA	CASSLAGLAGGSTYNEQFF	TGCGCCAGCAGCTTGGCTGGACTAGCGGGAGGGTCTACCTACAATGAGCAGTTCTTC
TRBV18	NA	TRBJ1-1	NA	CASSPPSRMNTEAFF	TGTGCCAGCTCACCACCGTCCAGAATGAACACTGAAGCTTTCTTT
TRBV28	NA	TRBJ1-2	NA	CASRVGRDYGYTF	TGTGCCAGCAGGGTGGGGCGCGACTATGGCTACACCTTC
TRBV29-1	NA	TRBJ2-3	few	CSVGGRFTDTQYF	TGCAGCGTTGGGGGCAGATTCACAGATACGCAGTATTTT
TRBV7-6	TRBD2	TRBJ2-5	NA	CASSHGLAGVETQYF	TGTGCCAGCAGCCACGGACTAGCGGGAGTGGAGACCCAGTACTTC
TRBV5-5	TRBD1	TRBJ1-2	NA	CASSLVQGAYGYTF	TGTGCCAGCAGCTTGGTGCAGGGGGCTTATGGCTACACCTTC
TRBV7-9	TRBD2	TRBJ2-1	NA	CASSLTSVGGEQFF	TGTGCCAGCAGCTTGACTAGCGTTGGGGGTGAGCAGTTCTTC
TRBV5-1	NA	TRBJ2-2	NA	CASRTLPNTGELFF	TGCGCCAGTCGGACACTCCCCAACACCGGGGAGCTGTTTTTT
TRBV4-2	TRBD1	TRBJ2-4	NA	CASSLGTGTDIQYF	TGTGCCAGCAGCCTCGGGACAGGGACGGACATTCAGTACTTC
TRBV28	NA	TRBJ2-2	NA	CASRAGLPGELFF	TGTGCCAGCAGAGCAGGGCTTCCGGGGGAGCTGTTTTTT
TRBV30	TRBD2	TRBJ2-5	few	CAWRTSGQETQYF	TGTGCCTGGAGGACTAGCGGTCAAGAGACCCAGTACTTC
TRBV28	TRBD1	TRBJ2-7	once	CASSPDRVGSSYEQYF	TGTGCCAGCAGTCCGGACAGGGTAGGGTCGAGCTACGAGCAGTACTTC
TRBV9	NA	TRBJ2-3	once	CASSVVGAADTQYF	TGTGCCAGCAGCGTAGTTGGGGCGGCAGATACGCAGTATTTT
TRBV6-5	NA	TRBJ1-1	few	CASSPGQINTEAFF	TGTGCCAGCAGTCCAGGACAGATAAACACTGAAGCTTTCTTT
TRBV20-1	NA	TRBJ2-5	NA	CSFALQETQYF	TGCAGCTTTGCGCTCCAAGAGACCCAGTACTTC
TRBV4-3	TRBD2	TRBJ2-7	NA	CASSQGWASGGYYEQYF	TGCGCCAGCAGCCAAGGCTGGGCTAGCGGGGGGTACTACGAGCAGTACTTC
TRBV30	TRBD1	TRBJ1-5	NA	CAWSVGTVAQPQHF	TGTGCCTGGAGTGTAGGGACAGTTGCCCAGCCCCAGCATTTT
TRBV9	NA	TRBJ2-3	NA	CASSVVAGTDTQYF	TGTGCCAGCAGCGTAGTAGCGGGCACAGATACGCAGTATTTT
TRBV6-1	NA	TRBJ1-2	NA	CASSEREGVDYGYTF	TGTGCCAGCAGTGAAAGGGAGGGGGTGGACTATGGCTACACCTTC
TRBV11-3	NA	TRBJ1-1	NA	CASSFQGGTEAFF	TGTGCCAGCAGCTTCCAAGGGGGCACTGAAGCTTTCTTT